The next 16 T cell receptor beta chains were all read from a single sample in a study of T-cell reconstitution after alpha-beta-depleted transplantation in children. As it was prepared, the TCRbeta library received unique molecular identifiers. TCRdb itself ran the PCR reads through MiXCR, one entry per CDR3 protein. The sample consists of about 980,000 distinct CDR3 sequences, under 30% of them appearing once. The sequencing used PBMCs, mostly from graft donor cells, collected 360 days after TCRalphabeta/CD19-depleted stem cell transplant. The receptors shown here come from a boy under two years old who had a stem cell transplant for SCID, so the T cells may come from the graft donor.

J is TRBJ2-3 and V is TRBV12-3 or TRBV12-4; 11 nucleotides match TRBD2. The length of the CDR3 is 21 residues. Unmatched junction bases numbered 20, after V lost 3 bases and J lost 3 bases. CDR3 loop: CASSFGRLAGGPGDRTDTQYF. The CDR3 nucleotides are TGTGCCAGCAGTTTCGGGCGGCTAGCGGGGGGCCCAGGTGATCGTACAGATACGCAGTATTTT.

In DNA, the CDR3 is TGTGCCAGCAGTTACTCTACGAGGACTAGCGGGGGGAACAATGAGCAGTTCTTC. Translation: CASSYSTRTSGGNNEQFF. V and J are TRBV6-5 and TRBJ2-1; the match to TRBD2 covers 14 bases. CDR3 length: 18 amino acids. Germline assignment: CDR1 MNHEY and CDR2 SVGAGI. V lost 0 bases and J lost 5; bases outside the gene matches: 6.

This clonotype was counted only a few times. The chain couples TRBV5-1 to TRBJ2-5; the match to TRBD2 covers 11 bases. The CDR3 contains 18 residues. V dropped 0 bases and J dropped 1; count of bases not matched to a gene: 8. Germline CDR1 and CDR2: SGHRS and YFSETQ. The chain's CDR3 is CASSLEWLAGGGQETQYF. The CDR3 DNA follows: TGCGCCAGCAGCTTGGAATGGCTAGCGGGGGGAGGCCAAGAGACCCAGTACTTC. The variable domain in full, completed from reference TRBV5-1 and TRBJ2-5, reads KAGVTQTPRYLIKTRGQQVTLSCSPISGHRSVSWYQQTPGQGLQFLFEYFSETQRNKGNFPGRFSGRQFSNSRSEMNVSTLELGDSALYLCASSLEWLAGGGQETQYFGPGTRLLVL.

The chain recombines TRBV7-2 with TRBJ2-7; D call uncertain. The CDR3 length is 14 residues. From germline, CDR1 is SGHTA and CDR2 FQGNSA. The V and J ends lost 2 bases and 2 bases respectively, with 10 bases between them. In DNA, the CDR3 is TGTGCCAGCAGCTTAAGACGGTTTCCCTACGAGCAGTACTTC. It specifies CASSLRRFPYEQYF.

This chain connects TRBV19 to TRBJ1-1, with 8 bases lining up with TRBD1. The germline V gene has CDR1 LNHDA and CDR2 SQIVND (reference sequence). V lost 5 bases, J lost 3 bases, and 14 bases stayed unmatched. This CDR3 is built from 17 residues. The CDR3 spells CASSSGTGKRGYTEAFF. The CDR3 DNA is TGTGCCAGTAGTTCAGGGACAGGTAAGAGAGGGTACACTGAAGCTTTCTTT.

This clonotype appeared a few times. The V gene is TRBV20-1, the J gene TRBJ2-1; D is unresolved. V was shortened by 3 bases and J by 10 bases, with 7 bases between the two germline ends. The CDR3 is 10 amino acids. The germline V gene has CDR1 DFQATT and CDR2 SNEGSKA (reference sequence). CDR3 coding DNA: TGCAGTGCTAGTGGGCTAGAGCAGTTCTTC. It encodes CSASGLEQFF.

This clonotype was seen more than once but under ten times. This rearrangement joins TRBV15 to TRBJ2-3; the match to TRBD1 covers 7 bases. CDR3 length: 15 amino acids. Germline V gene data show CDR1 as LNHNV and CDR2 as YYDKDF (reference sequence). Trimming cost V 6 bases and J 1 base; bases outside gene matches: 7. CDR3 loop: CATSSDRAGTDTQYF. Here the CDR3 DNA reads TGTGCCACCAGTTCCGACAGGGCGGGCACAGATACGCAGTATTTT.

V is TRBV7-2 and J is TRBJ2-2; D is perhaps TRBD2 (5 bases). CDR3 length equals 18 residues. With 2 bases removed from V and 2 bases from J, the gap between germline ends came to 18 bases. Germline lookup yields CDR1 SGHTA and CDR2 FQGNSA. Written as DNA, the CDR3 is TGTGCCAGCAGCTTATCGCCCATTGGGCTAGCTAACACCGGGGAGCTGTTTTTT. This gives the protein CASSLSPIGLANTGELFF.

The chain couples TRBV7-2 to TRBJ2-7; D ambiguous. This CDR3 is built from 15 residues. CDR1 and CDR2 (germline): SGHTA, FQGNSA. V dropped 1 base and J dropped 4 bases, with 14 bases sitting between them. The CDR3, as DNA: TGTGCCAGCAGCTTAGGGGGTACCCCAAGGTACGAGCAGTACTTC. This codes for CASSLGGTPRYEQYF. The whole variable domain, remainder taken from reference TRBV7-2 and TRBJ2-7, is GAGVSQSPSNKVTEKGKDVELRCDPISGHTALYWYRQSLGQGLEFLIYFQGNSAPDKSGLPSDRFSAERTGGSVSTLTIQRTQQEDSAVYLCASSLGGTPRYEQYFGPGTRLTVT.

The rearrangement joins TRBV25-1 to TRBJ2-5; possible D gene TRBD2, 6 bases. The V and J ends lost 3 bases and 3 bases respectively, with 11 bases between them. The germline CDR1 and CDR2 sequences are MGHDK and SYGVNS. There are 14 residues in the CDR3. CDR3 sequence: CASSDAGKKETQYF. In nucleotides, the CDR3 is TGTGCCAGCAGTGACGCGGGGAAAAAAGAGACCCAGTACTTC.

The chain carries TRBV3-1 and TRBJ2-3; tentative D call: TRBD2 (6 bases). This CDR3 comprises 15 residues. The V end lost 3 bases, the J end lost 3 bases, and 13 bases lay between the germline ends. Germline V gene sequence: CDR1 LGHDT, CDR2 YNNKEL (reference sequence). CDR3 protein: CASSQAGRRTDTQYF. CDR3 coding DNA: TGTGCCAGCAGCCAGGCGGGGAGGAGAACAGATACGCAGTATTTT.

V usage is TRBV7-9 and J usage is TRBJ1-4; TRBD1 agrees at 7 bases. CDR1 is SEHNR, CDR2 FQNEAQ, per germline (reference sequence). The V segment lost 2 bases and the J segment 0 bases; nucleotides outside the gene matches: 3. This CDR3 contains 16 residues. The CDR3 region has the DNA TGTGCCAGCAGCTTATGGGGACAGACAACTAATGAAAAACTGTTTTTT. This translates into CASSLWGQTTNEKLFF.

The CDR3 DNA reads TGTGCCAGCAGCTTAACGTTCCTGGGAGGAAACACCATATATTTT. Translation gives CASSLTFLGGNTIYF. The chain carries TRBV7-2 and TRBJ1-3, with D unclear. CDR3 length: 15 residues. The germline CDR1 and CDR2 sequences are SGHTA and FQGNSA. Trimming left V 2 bases short and J 4 bases short, with 12 bases between.

The genes are TRBV25-1 and TRBJ2-1, with 9 bases aligning to TRBD2. Germline-derived CDR1 and CDR2 are MGHDK and SYGVNS. V shed 2 bases and J 10 bases; nucleotides not matched to a gene: 6. The CDR3 consists of 14 residues. CDR3 loop: CASSENERGAEQFF. In DNA, the CDR3 is TGTGCCAGCAGTGAAAACGAGCGGGGGGCGGAGCAGTTCTTC.

The rearrangement uses TRBV4-1 and TRBJ2-2, with D perhaps assigned TRBD1 or TRBD2 (5 bases each). Trimming pared 4 bases from V and 0 bases from J, leaving 12 bases between. CDR3 length: 16 amino acids. Germline CDR1 is MGHRA and CDR2 is YSYEKL. DNA for the CDR3: TGCGCCAGCAGCCCCTCCGGGACGTCGAACACCGGGGAGCTGTTTTTT. It encodes CASSPSGTSNTGELFF.

This clonotype was detected only a few times. The genes are TRBV3-1 and TRBJ2-2; D is perhaps TRBD1 (6 bases). Germline values: CDR1 LGHDT, CDR2 YNNKEL (reference sequence). The CDR3 has 20 residues. V was trimmed by 1 base and J by 4 bases, leaving 25 bases between them. CDR3 nucleotide sequence: TGTGCCAGCAGCCAAGTGGCTGGGGGCAGAAGGGTTGTGAGCACCGGGGAGCTGTTTTTT. Protein product: CASSQVAGGRRVVSTGELFF.